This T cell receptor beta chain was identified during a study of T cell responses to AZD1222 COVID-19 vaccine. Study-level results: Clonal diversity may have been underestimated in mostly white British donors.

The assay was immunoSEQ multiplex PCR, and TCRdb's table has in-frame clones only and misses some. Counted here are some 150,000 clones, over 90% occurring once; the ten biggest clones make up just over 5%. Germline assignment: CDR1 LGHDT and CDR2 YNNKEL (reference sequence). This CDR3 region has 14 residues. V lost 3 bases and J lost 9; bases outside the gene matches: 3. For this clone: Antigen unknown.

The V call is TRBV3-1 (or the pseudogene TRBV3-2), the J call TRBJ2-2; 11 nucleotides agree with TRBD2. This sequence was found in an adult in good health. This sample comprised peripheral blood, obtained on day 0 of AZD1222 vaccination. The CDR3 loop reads CASSQTSGNWELFF. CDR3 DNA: TGTGCCAGCAGCCAGACTAGCGGGAATTGGGAGCTGTTTTTT.